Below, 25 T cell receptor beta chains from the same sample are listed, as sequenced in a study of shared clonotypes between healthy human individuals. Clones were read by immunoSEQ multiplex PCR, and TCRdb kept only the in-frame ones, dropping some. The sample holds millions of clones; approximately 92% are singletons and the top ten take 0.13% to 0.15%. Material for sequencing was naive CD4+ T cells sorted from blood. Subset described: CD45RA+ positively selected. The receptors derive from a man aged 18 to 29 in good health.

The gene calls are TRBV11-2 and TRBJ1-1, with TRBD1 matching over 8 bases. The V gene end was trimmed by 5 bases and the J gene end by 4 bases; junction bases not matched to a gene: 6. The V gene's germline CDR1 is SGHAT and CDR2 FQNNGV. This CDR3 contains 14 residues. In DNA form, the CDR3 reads TGTGCCAGCAGCGAAAAACAGGGGGTCACTGAAGCTTTCTTT. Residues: CASSEKQGVTEAFF.

CDR3 nucleotide sequence: TGTGCCAGCAGCCCTATATTGGCTGTTGAGCAGTTCTTC. It specifies CASSPILAVEQFF. This chain uses TRBV7-2 with TRBJ2-1; no definite D call. V shed 5 bases and J shed 9 bases, with 14 bases lying between them. This CDR3 is built from 13 residues. Germline CDR1 reads SGHTA; CDR2 reads FQGNSA.

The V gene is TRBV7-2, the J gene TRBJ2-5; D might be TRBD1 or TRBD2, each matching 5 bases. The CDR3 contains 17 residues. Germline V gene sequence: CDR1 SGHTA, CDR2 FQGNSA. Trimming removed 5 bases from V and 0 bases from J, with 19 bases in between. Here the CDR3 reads CASSPPGPRLYQETQYF. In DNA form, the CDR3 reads TGTGCCAGCAGCCCCCCGGGGCCGAGGTTGTACCAAGAGACCCAGTACTTC.

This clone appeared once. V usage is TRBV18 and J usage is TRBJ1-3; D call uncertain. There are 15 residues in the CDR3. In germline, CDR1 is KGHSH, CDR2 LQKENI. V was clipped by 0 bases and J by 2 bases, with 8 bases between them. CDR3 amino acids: CASSPPSGTGNTIYF. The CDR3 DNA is TGTGCCAGCTCACCACCGTCGGGAACTGGAAACACCATATATTTT.

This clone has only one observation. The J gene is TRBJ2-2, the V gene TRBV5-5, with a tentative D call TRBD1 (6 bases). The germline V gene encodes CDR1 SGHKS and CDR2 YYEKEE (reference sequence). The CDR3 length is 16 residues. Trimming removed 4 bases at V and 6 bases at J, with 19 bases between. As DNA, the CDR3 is TGTGCCAGCAGCGAAGGACAGTTGGTTGGTGCCGGGGAGCTGTTTTTT. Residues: CASSEGQLVGAGELFF.

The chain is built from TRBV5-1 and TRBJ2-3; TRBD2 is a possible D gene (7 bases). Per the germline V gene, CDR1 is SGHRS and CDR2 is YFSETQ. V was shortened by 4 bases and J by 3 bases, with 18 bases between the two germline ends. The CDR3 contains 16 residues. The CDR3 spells CASSPGGRGQTDTQYF. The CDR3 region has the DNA TGCGCCAGCAGCCCCGGTGGGCGGGGGCAGACAGATACGCAGTATTTT. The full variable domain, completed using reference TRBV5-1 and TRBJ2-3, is KAGVTQTPRYLIKTRGQQVTLSCSPISGHRSVSWYQQTPGQGLQFLFEYFSETQRNKGNFPGRFSGRQFSNSRSEMNVSTLELGDSALYLCASSPGGRGQTDTQYFGPGTRLTVL.

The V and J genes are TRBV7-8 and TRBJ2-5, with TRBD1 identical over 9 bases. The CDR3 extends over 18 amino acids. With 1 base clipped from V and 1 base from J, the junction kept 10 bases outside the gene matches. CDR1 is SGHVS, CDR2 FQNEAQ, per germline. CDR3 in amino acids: CASSLDRGPPFTQETQYF. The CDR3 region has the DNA TGTGCCAGCAGCTTAGACAGGGGGCCCCCTTTTACCCAAGAGACCCAGTACTTC.

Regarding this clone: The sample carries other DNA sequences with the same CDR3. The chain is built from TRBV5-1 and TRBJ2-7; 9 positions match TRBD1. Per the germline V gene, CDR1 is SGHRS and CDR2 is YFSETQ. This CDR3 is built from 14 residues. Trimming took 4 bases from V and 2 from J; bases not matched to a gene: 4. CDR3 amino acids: CASSAGQGPYEQYF. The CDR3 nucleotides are TGCGCCAGCAGCGCGGGACAGGGCCCCTACGAGCAGTACTTC.

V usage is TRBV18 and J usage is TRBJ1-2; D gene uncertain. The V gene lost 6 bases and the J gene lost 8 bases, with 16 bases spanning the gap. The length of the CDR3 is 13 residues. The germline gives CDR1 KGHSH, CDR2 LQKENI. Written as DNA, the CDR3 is TGTGCCAGCTCGCGCGACGGGGTGCAAGGCTACACCTTC. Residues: CASSRDGVQGYTF.

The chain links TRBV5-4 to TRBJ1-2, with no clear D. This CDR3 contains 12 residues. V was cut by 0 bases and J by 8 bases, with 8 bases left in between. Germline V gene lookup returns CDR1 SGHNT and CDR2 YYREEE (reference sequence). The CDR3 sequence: CASSLAEYGYTF. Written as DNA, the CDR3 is TGTGCCAGCAGCTTGGCCGAGTACGGCTACACCTTC.

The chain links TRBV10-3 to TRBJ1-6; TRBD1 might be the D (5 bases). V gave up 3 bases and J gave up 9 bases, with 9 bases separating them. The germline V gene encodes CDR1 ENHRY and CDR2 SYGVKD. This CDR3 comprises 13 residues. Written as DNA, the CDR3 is TGTGCCATCAGTGAAGGGGCTGTTTCACCCCTCCACTTT. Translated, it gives CAISEGAVSPLHF.

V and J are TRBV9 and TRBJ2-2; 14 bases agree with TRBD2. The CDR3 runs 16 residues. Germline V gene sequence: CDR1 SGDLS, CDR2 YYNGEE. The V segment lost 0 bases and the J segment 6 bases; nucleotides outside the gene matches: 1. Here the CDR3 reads CASSVGGLAGAGELFF. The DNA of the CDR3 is TGTGCCAGCAGCGTAGGGGGACTAGCGGGAGCCGGGGAGCTGTTTTTT. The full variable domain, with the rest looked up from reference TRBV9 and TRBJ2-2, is DSGVTQTPKHLITATGQRVTLRCSPRSGDLSVYWYQQSLDQGLQFLIQYYNGEERAKGNILERFSAQQFPDLHSELNLSSLELGDSALYFCASSVGGLAGAGELFFGEGSRLTVL.

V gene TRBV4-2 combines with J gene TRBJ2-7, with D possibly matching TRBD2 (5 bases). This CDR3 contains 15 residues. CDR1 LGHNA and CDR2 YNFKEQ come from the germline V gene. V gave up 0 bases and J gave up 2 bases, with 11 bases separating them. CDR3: CASSQDLLAAYEQYF. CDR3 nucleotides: TGTGCCAGCAGCCAAGATTTGCTAGCTGCCTACGAGCAGTACTTC.

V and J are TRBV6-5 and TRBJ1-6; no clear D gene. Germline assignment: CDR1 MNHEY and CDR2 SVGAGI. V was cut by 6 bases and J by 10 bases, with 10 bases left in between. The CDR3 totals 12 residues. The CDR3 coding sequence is TGTGCCAGCAGGGGGAAGGGATCACCCCTCCACTTT. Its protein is CASRGKGSPLHF.

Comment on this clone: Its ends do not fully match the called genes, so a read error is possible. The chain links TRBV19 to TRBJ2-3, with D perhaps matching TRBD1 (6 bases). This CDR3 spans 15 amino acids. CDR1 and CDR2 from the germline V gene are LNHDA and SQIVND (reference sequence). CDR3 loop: CASSIGTGPTYTQYF. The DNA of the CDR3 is TGTGCCAGTAGTATAGGAACAGGGCCCACATATACGCAGTATTTT.

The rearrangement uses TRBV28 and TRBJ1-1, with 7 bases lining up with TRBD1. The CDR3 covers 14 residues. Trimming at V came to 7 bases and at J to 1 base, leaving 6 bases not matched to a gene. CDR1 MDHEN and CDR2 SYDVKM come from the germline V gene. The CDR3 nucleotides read TGTGCCAGCACCTTAGGGGGCGGGAACACTGAAGCTTTCTTT. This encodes CASTLGGGNTEAFF.

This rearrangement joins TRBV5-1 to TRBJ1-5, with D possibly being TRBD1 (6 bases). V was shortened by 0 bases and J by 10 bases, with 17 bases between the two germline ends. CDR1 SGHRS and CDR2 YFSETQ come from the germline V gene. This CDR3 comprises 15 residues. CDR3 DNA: TGCGCCAGCAGCTTGGAACCCGGGGGCAACAGACCCCAGCATTTT. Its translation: CASSLEPGGNRPQHF.

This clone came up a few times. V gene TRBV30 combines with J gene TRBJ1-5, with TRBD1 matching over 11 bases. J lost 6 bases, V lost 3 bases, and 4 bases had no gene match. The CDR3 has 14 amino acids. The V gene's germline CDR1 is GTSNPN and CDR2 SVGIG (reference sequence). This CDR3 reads CAWSGQGAFQPQHF. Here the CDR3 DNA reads TGTGCCTGGAGCGGACAGGGGGCCTTTCAGCCCCAGCATTTT.

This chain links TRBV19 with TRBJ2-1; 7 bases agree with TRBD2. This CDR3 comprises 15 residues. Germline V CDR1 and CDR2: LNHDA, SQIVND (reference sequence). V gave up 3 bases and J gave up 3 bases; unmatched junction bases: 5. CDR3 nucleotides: TGTGCCAGTAGTATGTGGCGGGAGCTCTACAATGAGCAGTTCTTC. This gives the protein CASSMWRELYNEQFF.

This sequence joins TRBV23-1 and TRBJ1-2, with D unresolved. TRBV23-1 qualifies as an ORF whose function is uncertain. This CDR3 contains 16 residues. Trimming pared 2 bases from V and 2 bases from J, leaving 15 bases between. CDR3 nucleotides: TGCGCCAGCAGTCAACCCAGACAAGGGCCCAACTATGGCTACACCTTC. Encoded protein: CASSQPRQGPNYGYTF.

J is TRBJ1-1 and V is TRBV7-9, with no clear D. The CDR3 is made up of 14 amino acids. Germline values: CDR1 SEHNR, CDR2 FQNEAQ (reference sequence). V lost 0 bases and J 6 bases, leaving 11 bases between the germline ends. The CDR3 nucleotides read TGTGCCAGCAGCTTAGCCTTTGGCCGGCCTGAAGCTTTCTTT. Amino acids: CASSLAFGRPEAFF.

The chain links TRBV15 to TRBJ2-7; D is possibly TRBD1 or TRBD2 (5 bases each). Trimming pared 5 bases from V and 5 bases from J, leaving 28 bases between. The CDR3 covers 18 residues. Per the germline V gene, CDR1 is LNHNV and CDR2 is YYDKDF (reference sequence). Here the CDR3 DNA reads TGTGCCACCAGCCCGGGACGGGGAGATTCCTACGGGCCCGACGAGCAGTACTTC. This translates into CATSPGRGDSYGPDEQYF.

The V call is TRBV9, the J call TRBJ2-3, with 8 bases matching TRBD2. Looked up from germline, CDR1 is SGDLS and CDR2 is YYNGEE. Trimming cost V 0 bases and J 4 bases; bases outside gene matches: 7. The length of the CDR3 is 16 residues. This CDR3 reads CASSVDGGALADTQYF. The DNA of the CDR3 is TGTGCCAGCAGCGTAGACGGGGGGGCTCTCGCAGATACGCAGTATTTT.

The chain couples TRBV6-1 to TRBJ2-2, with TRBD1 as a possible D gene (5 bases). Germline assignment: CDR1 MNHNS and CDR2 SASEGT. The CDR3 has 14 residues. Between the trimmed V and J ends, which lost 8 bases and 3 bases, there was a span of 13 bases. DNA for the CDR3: TGTGCCAGCTGCAGGGAAGTGTACACCGGGGAGCTGTTTTTT. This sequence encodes CASCREVYTGELFF.

CDR3 region: CAWRARGRVQQKLFF. In nucleotides, the CDR3 is TGTGCCTGGAGGGCCAGGGGAAGGGTTCAGCAAAAACTGTTTTTT. The genes are TRBV30 and TRBJ1-4, with D tentatively TRBD1 (6 bases). The CDR3 has 15 amino acids. V was shortened by 3 bases and J by 9 bases, with 20 bases between the two germline ends. The germline CDR1 and CDR2 sequences are GTSNPN and SVGIG (reference sequence).